This entry concerns a single TCR beta chain. As yet, its antigen is unknown. Data came from immunoSEQ multiplex PCR; TCRdb stores just in-frame clones and leaves some out. The repertoire has approximately 110,000 clones, 85% to 95% of them found once; the top ten carry around 4%. These data are taken from a study of brain T cells in children with intractable seizures. The germline V and J ends were trimmed by 4 bases and 5 bases, with 21 bases remaining between them. This CDR3 has 16 amino acids. Germline V CDR1 and CDR2: SGDLS, YYNGEE. Only cases whose brain tissue showed the highest T cell transcript signatures were sequenced. Patients received at least one anti-epileptic drug before surgery. Findings and caveats of the study: Only CDR3 sequence similarity suggested viral specificity, without known HCMV serostatus. Pre- and post-surgery blood differed in depth, so pre-surgery absences may be undersampling.

The sequencing used peripheral blood, collected at surgery. This receptor was identified in a boy in the first two years of life with hemimegalencephaly and intractable seizures. The rearrangement uses TRBV9 and TRBJ1-1; a possible D gene is TRBD1 (6 bases). This CDR3 is CASSPGGHLGRTEAFF. The CDR3 nucleotides are TGTGCCAGCAGCCCCGGGGGCCACCTTGGGAGGACTGAAGCTTTCTTT.